A single sample is the source of the 9 T cell receptor beta chains below, sequenced in a study of blood T cell repertoires in COVID-19. Profiled with immunoSEQ multiplex PCR; TCRdb holds only in-frame clones, not every one. Of about 190,000 clones listed, more than 60% were seen once; the top ten hold less than 15%. Sequences were obtained from peripheral blood. The receptors shown here come from a man aged 50 to 60 who had recovered from COVID-19.

This rearrangement joins TRBV18 to TRBJ2-6; possibly TRBD2 for D (5 bases). Germline values: CDR1 KGHSH, CDR2 LQKENI. The V gene lost 6 bases and the J gene lost 0 bases, with 12 bases spanning the gap. The CDR3 extends over 16 amino acids. The CDR3, as DNA: TGTGCCAGCTCCCGGGCGGGTCTCTCTGGGGCCAACGTCCTGACTTTC. Translating it yields CASSRAGLSGANVLTF. Full variable domain (outside the CDR3, taken from reference TRBV18 and TRBJ2-6): NAGVMQNPRHLVRRRGQEARLRCSPMKGHSHVYWYRQLPEEGLKFMVYLQKENIIDESGMPKERFSAEFPKEGPSILRIQQVVRGDSAAYFCASSRAGLSGANVLTFGAGSRLTVL.

The DNA for the CDR3 is TGCAGCGTTGAAGCGGGGGTCCGAGATGAAGCTTTCTTT. Translation gives CSVEAGVRDEAFF. This chain uses TRBV29-1 with TRBJ1-1, with a weak D call TRBD1 (5 bases). The CDR3 is 13 amino acids. The germline CDR1 and CDR2 sequences are SQVTM and ANQGSEA. Between the trimmed V and J ends, which lost 1 base and 7 bases, there was a span of 13 bases.

CDR3 residues: CASSLTSARSRIEQYF. Written as DNA, the CDR3 is TGTGCCAGCAGTTTAACTAGCGCTCGCTCCCGGATCGAGCAGTACTTC. The chain has TRBV28 and TRBJ2-7, with TRBD2 identical over 7 bases. Germline CDR1 MDHEN, CDR2 SYDVKM. This CDR3 comprises 16 residues. J gave up 6 bases and V 2 bases, and 13 bases lay outside the gene matches.

This chain links TRBV5-6 with TRBJ1-1, with 7 bases fitting TRBD1. V gave up 2 bases and J gave up 1 base; unmatched junction bases: 8. Germline-derived CDR1 and CDR2 are SGHDT and YYEEEE. The CDR3 length is 16 residues. CDR3 amino acids: CASSLRRDSGNTEAFF. The CDR3, as DNA: TGTGCCAGCAGCTTACGCCGGGACAGCGGGAACACTGAAGCTTTCTTT.

The chain employs TRBV25-1 and TRBJ2-5; 7 bases are a match to TRBD2. This CDR3 comprises 14 residues. Germline V gives CDR1 MGHDK, CDR2 SYGVNS. J gave up 5 bases and V 6 bases, and 9 bases lay outside the gene matches. This CDR3 is CASRGLGEVETQYF. For the CDR3, the DNA is TGTGCCAGCAGAGGACTAGGTGAGGTGGAGACCCAGTACTTC.

The J gene is TRBJ2-7, the V gene TRBV27; 11 bases map to TRBD1. CDR1 and CDR2 (germline): MNHEY, SMNVEV (reference sequence). CDR3 length: 15 residues. V shed 3 bases, J shed 6 bases, and the junction held 7 bases outside the gene matches. The DNA for the CDR3 is TGTGCCAGCAGTTTGCAGGGACAGGGGGTGGGCGAGCAGTACTTC. The encoded protein is CASSLQGQGVGEQYF.

V usage is TRBV7-2 and J usage is TRBJ2-5; D is possibly TRBD1 (5 bases). Trimming left V 5 bases short and J 4 bases short, with 17 bases between. Per germline, CDR1 SGHTA and CDR2 FQGNSA. The CDR3 totals 15 residues. CDR3: CASSQRRTKRETQYF. Written as DNA, the CDR3 is TGTGCCAGCAGCCAAAGGCGGACAAAACGAGAGACCCAGTACTTC.

The chain employs TRBV7-9 and TRBJ2-1; 10 nucleotides line up with TRBD1. Germline values: CDR1 SEHNR, CDR2 FQNEAQ (reference sequence). This CDR3 comprises 15 residues. The J segment lost 5 bases and the V segment lost 5 bases, leaving 6 bases of the junction unmatched. The CDR3 coding sequence is TGTGCCAGCAGCCCCGGGACAGGGGTCCACAATGAGCAGTTCTTC. Translation gives CASSPGTGVHNEQFF.

The rearrangement links TRBV19 to TRBJ1-6; 8 nucleotides agree with TRBD1. This CDR3 has 15 residues. Germline CDR1 LNHDA, CDR2 SQIVND (reference sequence). The J segment lost 10 bases and the V segment lost 5 bases, leaving 10 bases of the junction unmatched. CDR3 nucleotides: TGTGCCAGTAGTCCCTGGACAGGGCGCGGCTCACCCCTCCACTTT. Translated: CASSPWTGRGSPLHF.